A selection of T cell receptor beta chains follows, all from one sample in a study of T cells after yellow fever vaccination. TCRdb processed the 5' RACE reads anew with MiXCR; each CDR3 protein has one entry. The sample has around 310,000 distinct CDR3 sequences, approximately 4.3% seen once. Specimen: PBMCs, collected 15 days after the yellow fever booster vaccination. These receptors were obtained from a man aged 18 to 35 who received the YFV17D yellow fever vaccine. Each CDR3 is given with its conserved first and last residue. Fields, in order: V gene, D gene, clone size, J gene, CDR3 protein, CDR3 DNA. A D gene is named only where the DNA matches it firmly. Size values are once, few and many counts, or a class for expanded clones, and some rows have none.

V gene: TRBV12-3/TRBV12-4
D gene: TRBD1
clone size: many
J gene: TRBJ1-1
CDR3 protein: CASSSGDRANTEAFF
CDR3 DNA: TGTGCCAGCAGTTCCGGGGACAGGGCTAACACTGAAGCTTTCTTT

V gene: TRBV12-3/TRBV12-4
D gene: NA
clone size: many
J gene: TRBJ1-3
CDR3 protein: CASSVWAGNTIYF
CDR3 DNA: TGTGCCAGCAGCGTCTGGGCTGGAAACACCATATATTTT

V gene: TRBV7-2
D gene: TRBD2
clone size: NA
J gene: TRBJ2-7
CDR3 protein: CASSRIGTSGYEQYF
CDR3 DNA: TGTGCCAGCAGCCGGATTGGGACTAGCGGCTACGAGCAGTACTTC

V gene: TRBV5-1
D gene: NA
clone size: many
J gene: TRBJ2-2
CDR3 protein: CASSPLGGFGTGELFF
CDR3 DNA: TGCGCCAGCAGCCCCCTCGGAGGGTTTGGGACCGGGGAGCTGTTTTTT

V gene: TRBV7-9
D gene: NA
clone size: many
J gene: TRBJ1-1
CDR3 protein: CASRTSRAEAFF
CDR3 DNA: TGTGCCAGCCGAACCTCGCGGGCTGAAGCTTTCTTT

V gene: TRBV7-2
D gene: NA
clone size: NA
J gene: TRBJ2-1
CDR3 protein: CASSLRTIYNEQFF
CDR3 DNA: TGTGCCAGCAGCTTAAGGACCATTTACAATGAGCAGTTCTTC

V gene: TRBV10-3
D gene: NA
clone size: many
J gene: TRBJ2-5
CDR3 protein: CAIRDQETQYF
CDR3 DNA: TGTGCCATCAGGGACCAAGAGACCCAGTACTTC

V gene: TRBV5-5
D gene: NA
clone size: many
J gene: TRBJ1-1
CDR3 protein: CASSFKGGTPMNTEAFF
CDR3 DNA: TGTGCCAGCAGCTTCAAAGGGGGAACGCCGATGAACACTGAAGCTTTCTTT

V gene: TRBV19
D gene: TRBD1
clone size: few
J gene: TRBJ2-4
CDR3 protein: CASSYDRALDIQYF
CDR3 DNA: TGTGCCAGTAGTTACGACAGGGCCCTTGACATTCAGTACTTC

V gene: TRBV30
D gene: NA
clone size: few
J gene: TRBJ1-1
CDR3 protein: CAWSEVSGAIEAFF
CDR3 DNA: TGTGCCTGGAGTGAAGTGTCAGGGGCCATAGAAGCTTTCTTT

V gene: TRBV7-2
D gene: NA
clone size: many
J gene: TRBJ2-5
CDR3 protein: CASSLVSQDGTQYF
CDR3 DNA: TGTGCCAGCAGCTTAGTTTCACAGGATGGGACCCAGTACTTC

V gene: TRBV7-2
D gene: TRBD2
clone size: many
J gene: TRBJ2-1
CDR3 protein: CASSFLVAGGRSNEQFF
CDR3 DNA: TGTGCCAGCAGCTTTCTTGTAGCGGGGGGCCGCTCAAATGAGCAGTTCTTC

V gene: TRBV28
D gene: TRBD1
clone size: NA
J gene: TRBJ1-6
CDR3 protein: CASSPWTGAGPYAYNSPLHF
CDR3 DNA: TGTGCCAGCAGTCCCTGGACAGGGGCAGGCCCATATGCCTATAATTCACCCCTCCACTTT

V gene: TRBV6-5
D gene: NA
clone size: many
J gene: TRBJ2-6
CDR3 protein: CASMKVSSGANVLTF
CDR3 DNA: TGTGCCAGCATGAAGGTTAGCTCTGGGGCCAACGTCCTGACTTTC

V gene: TRBV5-1
D gene: TRBD2
clone size: NA
J gene: TRBJ2-2
CDR3 protein: CASSFVGGLAGTILNTGELFF
CDR3 DNA: TGCGCCAGCAGCTTCGTTGGCGGACTAGCGGGGACAATACTCAACACCGGGGAGCTGTTTTTT

V gene: TRBV15
D gene: NA
clone size: NA
J gene: TRBJ1-5
CDR3 protein: CATSRDSRAQPQHF
CDR3 DNA: TGTGCCACCAGCAGAGATTCGAGAGCTCAGCCCCAGCATTTT

V gene: TRBV5-5
D gene: NA
clone size: many
J gene: TRBJ2-1
CDR3 protein: CASSLGAGGQDEQFF
CDR3 DNA: TGTGCCAGCAGCCTAGGGGCAGGAGGACAAGATGAGCAGTTCTTC

V gene: TRBV11-2
D gene: NA
clone size: few
J gene: TRBJ1-2
CDR3 protein: CASSLDLTAAGYTF
CDR3 DNA: TGTGCCAGCAGCTTAGATCTCACTGCCGCTGGCTACACCTTC

V gene: TRBV4-3
D gene: NA
clone size: NA
J gene: TRBJ2-3
CDR3 protein: CASSQRSSTDTQYF
CDR3 DNA: TGCGCCAGCAGCCAAAGATCTAGTACAGATACGCAGTATTTT

V gene: TRBV10-3
D gene: NA
clone size: few
J gene: TRBJ2-6
CDR3 protein: CAISGEGISGANVLTF
CDR3 DNA: TGTGCCATCAGTGGGGAAGGAATCTCTGGGGCCAACGTCCTGACTTTC

V gene: TRBV2
D gene: NA
clone size: NA
J gene: TRBJ2-3
CDR3 protein: CASSDLGRTDTQYF
CDR3 DNA: TGTGCCAGCAGTGACTTGGGGCGGACAGATACGCAGTATTTT

V gene: TRBV7-3
D gene: NA
clone size: many
J gene: TRBJ2-2
CDR3 protein: CASSLQFNAGELFF
CDR3 DNA: TGTGCCAGCAGCCTCCAGTTTAACGCCGGGGAGCTGTTTTTT

V gene: TRBV25-1
D gene: NA
clone size: few
J gene: TRBJ1-1
CDR3 protein: CASSEFQGENTEAFF
CDR3 DNA: TGTGCCAGCAGTGAATTTCAGGGAGAGAACACTGAAGCTTTCTTT

V gene: TRBV11-2
D gene: NA
clone size: few
J gene: TRBJ1-2
CDR3 protein: CASSPPTVYGYTF
CDR3 DNA: TGTGCCAGCAGCCCCCCGACGGTCTATGGCTACACCTTC

V gene: TRBV5-6
D gene: NA
clone size: few
J gene: TRBJ2-1
CDR3 protein: CASSLGSEGSYNEQFF
CDR3 DNA: TGTGCCAGCAGCTTGGGGTCCGAAGGTTCCTACAATGAGCAGTTCTTC

V gene: TRBV20-1
D gene: NA
clone size: NA
J gene: TRBJ2-1
CDR3 protein: CSALPVASYNEQFF
CDR3 DNA: TGCAGTGCCCTACCTGTAGCGTCTTACAATGAGCAGTTCTTC

V gene: TRBV7-2
D gene: NA
clone size: many
J gene: TRBJ2-3
CDR3 protein: CASSLSGGSLYTQYF
CDR3 DNA: TGTGCCAGCAGCTTGAGTGGGGGTTCCCTCTATACGCAGTATTTT

V gene: TRBV7-2
D gene: TRBD2
clone size: NA
J gene: TRBJ2-3
CDR3 protein: CASSLGPSGGPDTQYF
CDR3 DNA: TGTGCCAGCAGCTTAGGTCCTAGCGGGGGCCCAGATACGCAGTATTTT

V gene: TRBV20-1
D gene: NA
clone size: NA
J gene: TRBJ2-7
CDR3 protein: CSAREPERNYEQYF
CDR3 DNA: TGCAGTGCTAGAGAACCCGAACGGAACTACGAGCAGTACTTC

V gene: TRBV6-2/TRBV6-3
D gene: TRBD2
clone size: many
J gene: TRBJ2-2
CDR3 protein: CASSYSMVSSGGRTGELFF
CDR3 DNA: TGTGCCAGCAGTTACTCGATGGTCTCTAGCGGGGGGAGGACCGGGGAGCTGTTTTTT

V gene: TRBV20-1
D gene: TRBD1
clone size: few
J gene: TRBJ1-1
CDR3 protein: CSAEGTGPNTEAFF
CDR3 DNA: TGCAGTGCTGAGGGGACAGGGCCGAACACTGAAGCTTTCTTT

V gene: TRBV3-1
D gene: NA
clone size: few
J gene: TRBJ2-5
CDR3 protein: CASSPRYQETQYF
CDR3 DNA: TGTGCCAGCAGCCCCAGGTACCAAGAGACCCAGTACTTC